This T cell receptor beta chain is from a study of radiation and T cells in renal cell carcinoma. The table lists this clone with a count of one. J lost 1 base, V lost 10 bases, and 19 bases had no gene match. The CDR3 extends over 18 amino acids. From germline, CDR1 is LNHDA and CDR2 SQIVND (reference sequence). Indicated time point: baseline pretreatment blood. The treatment was: 15 Gy SBRT to primary tumor, nephrectomy 4 weeks later. Radiation-treated patients gave blood at baseline, week 2 and week 4. The tumor was a clear cell renal cell carcinoma. Assay: immunoSEQ multiplex PCR; the TCRdb copy retains only in-frame clones and omits some. The data show 70,000 to 100,000 clones, over 65% seen once.

The clonotype comes from a man in his 60s with renal cell carcinoma. The V call is TRBV19, the J call TRBJ2-1; 7 bases are shared with TRBD2. Sample: blood, taken from a patient whose treatment included radiotherapy and nephrectomy. CDR3 region: CAKRPWPSGPFSYNEQFF. In DNA form, the CDR3 reads TGTGCCAAACGACCGTGGCCTAGCGGCCCTTTTTCCTACAATGAGCAGTTCTTC.